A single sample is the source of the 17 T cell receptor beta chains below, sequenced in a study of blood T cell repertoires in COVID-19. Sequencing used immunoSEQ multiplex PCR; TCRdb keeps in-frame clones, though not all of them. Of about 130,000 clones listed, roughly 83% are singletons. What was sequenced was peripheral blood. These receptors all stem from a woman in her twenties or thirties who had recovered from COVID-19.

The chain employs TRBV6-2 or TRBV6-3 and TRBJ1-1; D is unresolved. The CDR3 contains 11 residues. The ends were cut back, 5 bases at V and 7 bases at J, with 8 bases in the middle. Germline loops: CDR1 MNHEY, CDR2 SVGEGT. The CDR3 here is CASSHPSEAFF. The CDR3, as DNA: TGTGCCAGCAGTCACCCGAGTGAAGCTTTCTTT.

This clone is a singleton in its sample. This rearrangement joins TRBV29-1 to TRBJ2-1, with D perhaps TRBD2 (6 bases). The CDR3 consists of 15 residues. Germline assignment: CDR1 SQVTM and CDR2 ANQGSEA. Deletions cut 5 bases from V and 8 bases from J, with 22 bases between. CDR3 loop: CSVPGTAGRGYEQFF. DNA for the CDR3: TGCAGCGTTCCAGGTACCGCGGGACGCGGGTATGAGCAGTTCTTC.

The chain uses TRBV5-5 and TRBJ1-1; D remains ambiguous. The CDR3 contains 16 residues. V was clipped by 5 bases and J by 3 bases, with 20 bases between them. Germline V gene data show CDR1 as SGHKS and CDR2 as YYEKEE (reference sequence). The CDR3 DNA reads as TGTGCCAGCAGGGAGATCTCGGGGTCTGAGGACACTGAAGCTTTCTTT. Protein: CASREISGSEDTEAFF.

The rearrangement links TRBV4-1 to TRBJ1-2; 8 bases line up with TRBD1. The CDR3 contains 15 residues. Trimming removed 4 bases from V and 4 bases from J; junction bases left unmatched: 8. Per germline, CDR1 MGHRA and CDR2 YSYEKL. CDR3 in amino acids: CASSPDQGAGYGYTF. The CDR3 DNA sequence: TGCGCCAGCAGCCCGGACCAGGGGGCGGGCTATGGCTACACCTTC.

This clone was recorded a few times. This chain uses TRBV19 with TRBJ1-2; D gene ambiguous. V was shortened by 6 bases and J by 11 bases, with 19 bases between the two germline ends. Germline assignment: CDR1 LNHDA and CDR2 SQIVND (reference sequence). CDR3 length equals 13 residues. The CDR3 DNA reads TGTGCCAGTAGACGGGATTGGCGGACGGGGTACACCTTC. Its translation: CASRRDWRTGYTF.

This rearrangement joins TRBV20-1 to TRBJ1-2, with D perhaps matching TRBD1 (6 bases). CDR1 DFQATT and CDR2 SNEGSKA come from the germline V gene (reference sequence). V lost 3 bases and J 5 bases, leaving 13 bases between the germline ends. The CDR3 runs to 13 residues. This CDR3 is CSASLGAEYGYTF. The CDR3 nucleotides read TGCAGTGCTAGTTTGGGGGCAGAGTATGGCTACACCTTC.

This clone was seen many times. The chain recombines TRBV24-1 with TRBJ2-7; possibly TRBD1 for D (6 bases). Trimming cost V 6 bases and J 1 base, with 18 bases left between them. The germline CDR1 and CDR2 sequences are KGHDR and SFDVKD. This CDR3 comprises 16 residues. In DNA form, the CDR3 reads TGTGCCACCAGTCCGACCGGGACATATAATTCCTACGAGCAGTACTTC. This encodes CATSPTGTYNSYEQYF.

CDR3 region: CASSPDRTSGSEFALRETQYF. CDR3 nucleotides: TGTGCCAGCAGCCCAGACCGGACTAGCGGGAGTGAATTCGCCCTTCGAGAGACCCAGTACTTC. V gene TRBV4-2 combines with J gene TRBJ2-5; 13 bases map to TRBD2. Germline V gives CDR1 LGHNA, CDR2 YNFKEQ. The CDR3 consists of 21 residues. The J segment lost 4 bases and the V segment lost 4 bases, leaving 21 bases of the junction unmatched.

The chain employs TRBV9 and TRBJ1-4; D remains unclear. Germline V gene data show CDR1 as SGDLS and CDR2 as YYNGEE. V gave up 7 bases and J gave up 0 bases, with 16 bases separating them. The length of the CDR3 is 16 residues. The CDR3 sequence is CASSRSRSATNEKLFF. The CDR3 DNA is TGTGCCAGCTCGCGGTCTCGGTCAGCAACTAATGAAAAACTGTTTTTT.

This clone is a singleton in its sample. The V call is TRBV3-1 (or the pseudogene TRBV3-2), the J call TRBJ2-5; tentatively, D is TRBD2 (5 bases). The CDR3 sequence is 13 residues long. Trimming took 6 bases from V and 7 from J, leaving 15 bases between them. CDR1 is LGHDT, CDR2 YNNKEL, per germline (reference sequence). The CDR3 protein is CASSQTRIGTQYF. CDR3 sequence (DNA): TGTGCCAGCAGTCAAACTAGAATAGGGACCCAGTACTTC.

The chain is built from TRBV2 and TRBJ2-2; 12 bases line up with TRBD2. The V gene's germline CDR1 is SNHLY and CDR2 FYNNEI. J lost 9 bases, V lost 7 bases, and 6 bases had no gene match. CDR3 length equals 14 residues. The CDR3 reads CASTWTSGKRELFF. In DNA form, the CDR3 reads TGTGCCAGCACCTGGACTAGCGGGAAAAGGGAGCTGTTTTTT.

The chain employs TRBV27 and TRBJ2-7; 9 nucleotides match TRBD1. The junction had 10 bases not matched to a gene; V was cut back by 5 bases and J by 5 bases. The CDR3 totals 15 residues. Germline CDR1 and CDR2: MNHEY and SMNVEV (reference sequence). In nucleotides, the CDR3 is TGTGCCAGCAGTCCTTTGGGGACAGGGCTCGACGAGCAGTACTTC. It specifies CASSPLGTGLDEQYF.

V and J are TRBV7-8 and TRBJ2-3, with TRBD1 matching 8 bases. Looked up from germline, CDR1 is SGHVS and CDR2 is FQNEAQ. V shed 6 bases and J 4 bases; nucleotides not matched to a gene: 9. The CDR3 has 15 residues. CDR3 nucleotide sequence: TGTGCCAGCAGTTCGGACAGGGCTCACGCAGATACGCAGTATTTT. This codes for CASSSDRAHADTQYF.

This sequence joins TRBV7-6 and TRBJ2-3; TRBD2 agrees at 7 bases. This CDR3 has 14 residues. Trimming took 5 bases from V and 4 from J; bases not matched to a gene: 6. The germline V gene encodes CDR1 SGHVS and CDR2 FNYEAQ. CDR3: CASSRAGTPDTQYF. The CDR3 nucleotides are TGTGCCAGCAGCCGAGCGGGAACCCCAGATACGCAGTATTTT.

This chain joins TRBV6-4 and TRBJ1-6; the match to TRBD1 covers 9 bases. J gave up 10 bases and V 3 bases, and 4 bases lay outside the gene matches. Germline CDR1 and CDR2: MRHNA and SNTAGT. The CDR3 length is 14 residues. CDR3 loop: CASSEFDRGSPLHF. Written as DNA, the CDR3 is TGTGCCAGCAGTGAATTTGACAGGGGGTCACCCCTCCACTTT.

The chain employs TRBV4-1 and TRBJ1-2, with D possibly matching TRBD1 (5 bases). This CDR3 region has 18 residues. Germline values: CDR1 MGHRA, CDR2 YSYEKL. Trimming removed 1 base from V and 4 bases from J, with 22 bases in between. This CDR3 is CASSQGGGAGRETYGYTF. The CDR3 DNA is TGCGCCAGCAGCCAAGGGGGGGGTGCAGGGAGGGAAACCTATGGCTACACCTTC.

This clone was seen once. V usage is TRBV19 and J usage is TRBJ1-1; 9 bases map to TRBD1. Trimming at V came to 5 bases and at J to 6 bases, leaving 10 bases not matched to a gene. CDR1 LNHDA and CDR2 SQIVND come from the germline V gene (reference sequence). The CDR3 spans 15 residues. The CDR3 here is CASSLAGTGKPEAFF. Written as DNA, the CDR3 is TGTGCCAGTAGTCTAGCCGGGACAGGGAAACCTGAAGCTTTCTTT.